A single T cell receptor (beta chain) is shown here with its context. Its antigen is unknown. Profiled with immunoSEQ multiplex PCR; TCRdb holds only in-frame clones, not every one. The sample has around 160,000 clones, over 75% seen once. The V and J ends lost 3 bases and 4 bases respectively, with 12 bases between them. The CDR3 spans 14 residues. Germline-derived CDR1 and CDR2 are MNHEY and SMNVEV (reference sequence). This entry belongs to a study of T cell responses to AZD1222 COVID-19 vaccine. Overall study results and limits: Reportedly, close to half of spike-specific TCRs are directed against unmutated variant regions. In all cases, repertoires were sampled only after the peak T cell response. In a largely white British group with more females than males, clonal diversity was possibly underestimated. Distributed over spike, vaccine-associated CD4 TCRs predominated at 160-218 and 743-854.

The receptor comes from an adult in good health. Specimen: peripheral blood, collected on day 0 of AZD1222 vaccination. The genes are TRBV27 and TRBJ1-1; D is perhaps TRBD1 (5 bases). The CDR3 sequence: CASSLNRPGTEAFF. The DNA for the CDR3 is TGTGCCAGCAGTTTGAACAGGCCGGGCACTGAAGCTTTCTTT.